A single sample gave rise to the 31 T cell receptor beta chains below, sequenced in a study of blood T cell repertoires in COVID-19. Generated by immunoSEQ multiplex PCR, the TCRdb table keeps only in-frame clones and is missing some. The profile covers more than 50,000 clones, with 75% to 95% appearing a single time and about an eighth taken by the ten largest. Specimen: peripheral blood. All receptors come from a human donor with active COVID-19. The donor label of this sample is uncertain.

The chain couples TRBV9 to TRBJ1-6, with 8 nucleotides matching TRBD1. Germline loops: CDR1 SGDLS, CDR2 YYNGEE. The V gene end was trimmed by 2 bases and the J gene end by 7 bases; junction bases not matched to a gene: 5. The CDR3 is 15 amino acids. The CDR3 here is CASSVRTGWNSPLHF. As DNA, the CDR3 is TGTGCCAGCAGCGTTAGGACAGGGTGGAATTCACCCCTCCACTTT.

The rearrangement uses TRBV5-1 and TRBJ2-7; 14 bases fit TRBD2. Germline CDR1 is SGHRS and CDR2 is YFSETQ. V trimming: 5 bases; J trimming: 7 bases; junction bases outside the gene matches: 5. This CDR3 has 14 amino acids. The CDR3 nucleotides are TGCGCCAGCAGGGGACTAGCGGGAGAGGGGGAGCAGTACTTC. Protein: CASRGLAGEGEQYF.

This chain uses TRBV20-1 with TRBJ2-5, with D perhaps TRBD2 (5 bases). V was shortened by 3 bases and J by 5 bases, with 7 bases between the two germline ends. The CDR3 contains 11 residues. From germline, CDR1 is DFQATT and CDR2 SNEGSKA (reference sequence). CDR3 in amino acids: CSASPGETQYF. CDR3 nucleotides: TGCAGTGCTAGTCCGGGGGAGACCCAGTACTTC.

This sequence joins TRBV29-1 and TRBJ2-2; TRBD1 agrees at 8 bases. CDR3 length equals 16 residues. The V gene end was trimmed by 4 bases and the J gene end by 2 bases; junction bases not matched to a gene: 9. Germline-derived CDR1 and CDR2 are SQVTM and ANQGSEA. The CDR3 region is CSVAGGQGSNTGELFF. The CDR3 nucleotides are TGCAGCGTTGCGGGTGGACAGGGCTCAAACACCGGGGAGCTGTTTTTT.

The J gene is TRBJ1-2, the V gene TRBV11-2; possible D gene TRBD1, 6 bases. Germline assignment: CDR1 SGHAT and CDR2 FQNNGV. The CDR3 is made up of 13 amino acids. Trimming removed 5 bases from V and 8 bases from J, with 15 bases in between. CDR3 region: CASSNTGSLGYTF. CDR3 in DNA: TGTGCCAGCAGCAATACAGGGAGTCTCGGCTACACCTTC.

The chain carries TRBV6-6 and TRBJ1-4, with D unresolved. V was pared by 8 bases and J by 6 bases, with 16 bases between. Germline V gene data show CDR1 as MNHNY and CDR2 as SVGAGI (reference sequence). The CDR3 sequence is 14 residues long. CDR3 loop: CASRKTAPDEKLFF. Written as DNA, the CDR3 is TGTGCCAGCCGGAAAACAGCCCCAGATGAAAAACTGTTTTTT.

Here the CDR3 DNA reads TGTGCCAGCAGTTCCGTGCTAGCGGGGGAGTACAATGAGCAGTTCTTC. This gives the protein CASSSVLAGEYNEQFF. The J gene is TRBJ2-1, the V gene TRBV27, with 10 bases matching TRBD2. Germline V gives CDR1 MNHEY, CDR2 SMNVEV (reference sequence). There are 16 residues in the CDR3. J lost 4 bases, V lost 4 bases, and 7 bases had no gene match.

This clone has a single count. V is TRBV3-1 (or the pseudogene TRBV3-2) and J is TRBJ2-5; perhaps TRBD2 as D (6 bases). Per the germline V gene, CDR1 is LGHDT and CDR2 is YNNKEL (reference sequence). Trimming took 1 base from V and 4 from J, leaving 13 bases between them. The CDR3 contains 15 residues. The CDR3 sequence: CASSQGEGLTETQYF. The CDR3, as DNA: TGTGCCAGCAGCCAAGGGGAAGGACTAACAGAGACCCAGTACTTC.

The chain employs TRBV5-1 and TRBJ2-6, with D perhaps matching TRBD2 (5 bases). Germline values: CDR1 SGHRS, CDR2 YFSETQ. V lost 5 bases and J lost 4, with 19 bases in between. The CDR3 consists of 17 residues. The CDR3 DNA follows: TGCGCCAGCAGTCTTGACGCGGGCTCCACAGGGGCCAACGTCCTGACTTTC. It translates to CASSLDAGSTGANVLTF.

This chain links TRBV5-1 with TRBJ2-2, with 7 bases identical to TRBD2. This CDR3 is built from 16 residues. Per the germline V gene, CDR1 is SGHRS and CDR2 is YFSETQ. V was clipped by 6 bases and J by 2 bases; unmatched bases: 10. CDR3 bases: TGCGCCAGCAACGGCCAGGGACTACCTAACACCGGGGAGCTGTTTTTT. Protein: CASNGQGLPNTGELFF.

The chain employs TRBV19 and TRBJ2-7; perhaps TRBD1 as D (5 bases). V lost 5 bases to trimming and J lost 5 bases, with 22 bases between them. Germline V gene data show CDR1 as LNHDA and CDR2 as SQIVND (reference sequence). This CDR3 is built from 16 residues. Here the CDR3 DNA reads TGTGCCAGTAGTGCCAACAGGCCTCCAGTTAACCACGAGCAGTACTTC. Protein product: CASSANRPPVNHEQYF.

The chain couples TRBV6-4 to TRBJ2-3, with TRBD2 matching 7 bases. Trimming took 6 bases from V and 1 from J; bases not matched to a gene: 7. This CDR3 region has 15 residues. From germline, CDR1 is MRHNA and CDR2 SNTAGT. The CDR3 spells CASSPSGGGTDTQYF. CDR3 coding DNA: TGTGCCAGCAGCCCATCGGGGGGTGGCACAGATACGCAGTATTTT.

V and J are TRBV5-4 and TRBJ1-1, with no clear D. The CDR3 sequence is 16 residues long. Germline V lookup: CDR1 SGHNT, CDR2 YYREEE (reference sequence). Trimming pared 4 bases from V and 0 bases from J, leaving 16 bases between. This CDR3 is CASSPAGRLMNTEAFF. The CDR3 coding sequence is TGTGCCAGCAGCCCTGCGGGCAGGCTAATGAACACTGAAGCTTTCTTT.

The chain couples TRBV6-5 to TRBJ2-2; the match to TRBD1 covers 10 bases. Trimming took 8 bases from V and 5 from J; bases not matched to a gene: 5. This CDR3 comprises 14 residues. The germline gives CDR1 MNHEY, CDR2 SVGAGI. The CDR3 region is CASGGQGGTGELFF. The CDR3 DNA sequence: TGTGCCAGCGGAGGACAGGGGGGGACCGGGGAGCTGTTTTTT.

This rearrangement joins TRBV5-5 to TRBJ1-2; 7 bases map to TRBD1. Losses at the gene ends were 5 bases for V and 2 bases for J; bases not matched to a gene: 3. In germline, CDR1 is SGHKS, CDR2 YYEKEE (reference sequence). The CDR3 length is 13 residues. CDR3 amino acids: CASRSGQNYGYTF. For the CDR3, the DNA is TGTGCCAGCAGATCGGGACAGAACTATGGCTACACCTTC.

A few counts support this clone. V is TRBV7-6 and J is TRBJ2-2; 7 bases agree with TRBD1. V lost 5 bases to trimming and J lost 3 bases; unmatched junction nucleotides: 6. Germline V gives CDR1 SGHVS, CDR2 FNYEAQ. The CDR3 is made up of 15 amino acids. The CDR3 DNA reads as TGTGCCAGCAGCCGTAAGACAGGGTACACCGGGGAGCTGTTTTTT. Amino acids: CASSRKTGYTGELFF.

This chain links TRBV7-9 with TRBJ2-7; 13 nucleotides agree with TRBD2. The CDR3 runs to 15 residues. Losses at the gene ends were 5 bases for V and 6 bases for J; bases not matched to a gene: 7. From germline, CDR1 is SEHNR and CDR2 FQNEAQ (reference sequence). CDR3 amino acids: CASSALAGGPREQYF. CDR3 coding DNA: TGTGCCAGCAGCGCACTAGCGGGAGGGCCCCGCGAGCAGTACTTC. Full variable domain (rest looked up from reference TRBV7-9 and TRBJ2-7): DTGVSQNPRHKITKRGQNVTFRCDPISEHNRLYWYRQTLGQGPEFLTYFQNEAQLEKSRLLSDRFSAERPKGSFSTLEIQRTEQGDSAMYLCASSALAGGPREQYFGPGTRLTVT.

The rearrangement joins TRBV4-1 to TRBJ2-2; 7 nucleotides align to TRBD2. Losses at the gene ends were 4 bases for V and 0 bases for J; bases not matched to a gene: 5. The germline gives CDR1 MGHRA, CDR2 YSYEKL. The CDR3 is 16 amino acids. CDR3 in amino acids: CASSLRGYSNTGELFF. CDR3 in DNA: TGCGCCAGCAGCCTGCGGGGGTATTCGAACACCGGGGAGCTGTTTTTT.

The V gene is TRBV3-1 (or the pseudogene TRBV3-2), the J gene TRBJ2-7, with 8 bases that match TRBD2. J gave up 5 bases and V 1 base, and 1 base lay outside the gene matches. The CDR3 totals 13 residues. Germline CDR1 and CDR2: LGHDT and YNNKEL (reference sequence). CDR3 protein: CASSQAGGDEQYV. The CDR3 DNA reads TGTGCCAGCAGCCAAGCCGGGGGGGACGAGCAGTACGTC.

This sequence joins TRBV4-1 and TRBJ1-2, with 8 bases lining up with TRBD1. J gave up 4 bases and V 3 bases, and 10 bases lay outside the gene matches. The V gene's germline CDR1 is MGHRA and CDR2 YSYEKL. This CDR3 region has 16 residues. The CDR3 sequence is CASSQPGQGLGYGYTF. Written as DNA, the CDR3 is TGCGCCAGCAGCCAGCCCGGACAGGGATTGGGCTATGGCTACACCTTC.

This clone showed up just once. The chain combines TRBV10-3 with TRBJ1-5, with a tentative D call TRBD1 (6 bases). Germline loops: CDR1 ENHRY, CDR2 SYGVKD. V lost 5 bases and J 2 bases, leaving 13 bases between the germline ends. The CDR3 is 15 amino acids. For the CDR3, the DNA is TGTGCCATCAGTAGGGAGGGGGATGGCAATCAGCCCCAGCATTTT. Translated, it gives CAISREGDGNQPQHF.

V gene TRBV25-1 combines with J gene TRBJ2-7; a weak D match, TRBD1 (6 bases). Trimming took off 5 bases at V and 6 bases at J, with 11 bases between the two ends. CDR3 size: 12 residues. Germline V gene data show CDR1 as MGHDK and CDR2 as SYGVNS. This CDR3 reads CASSQGQGEQYV. In DNA, the CDR3 is TGTGCCAGCAGTCAGGGGCAAGGCGAGCAGTACGTC.

The V and J genes are TRBV7-9 and TRBJ2-5, with TRBD2 matching 11 bases. The CDR3 spans 18 residues. Germline V lookup: CDR1 SEHNR, CDR2 FQNEAQ (reference sequence). After removal of 5 bases from V and 1 base from J, the junction contained 12 bases not matched to a gene. CDR3 nucleotides: TGTGCCAGCAGCCCTACGAATCCGGGACTAGCGGCCCAAGAGACCCAGTACTTC. Protein sequence: CASSPTNPGLAAQETQYF.

CDR3 sequence: CASAVGTGDTGELFF. CDR3 coding DNA: TGTGCCAGCGCAGTAGGGACAGGAGACACCGGGGAGCTGTTTTTT. The V and J genes are TRBV6-5 and TRBJ2-2, with 8 bases that match TRBD1. The CDR3 loop spans 15 amino acids. The V segment lost 8 bases and the J segment 3 bases; nucleotides outside the gene matches: 8. Germline V lookup: CDR1 MNHEY, CDR2 SVGAGI.

The chain joins TRBV19 to TRBJ1-1; 7 bases line up with TRBD1. This CDR3 contains 14 residues. With V trimmed by 2 bases and J by 4 bases, 4 bases remained unmatched. The germline gives CDR1 LNHDA, CDR2 SQIVND (reference sequence). The CDR3 spells CASSISSGGTEAFF. Written as DNA, the CDR3 is TGTGCCAGTAGTATATCATCAGGGGGCACTGAAGCTTTCTTT. The full variable domain, completed using reference TRBV19 and TRBJ1-1, is DGGITQSPKYLFRKEGQNVTLSCEQNLNHDAMYWYRQDPGQGLRLIYYSQIVNDFQKGDIAEGYSVSREKKESFPLTVTSAQKNPTAFYLCASSISSGGTEAFFGQGTRLTVV.

This sequence joins TRBV6-5 and TRBJ1-6, with TRBD1 identical over 8 bases. This CDR3 has 14 amino acids. The germline gives CDR1 MNHEY, CDR2 SVGAGI. J lost 9 bases, V lost 4 bases, and 5 bases had no gene match. The CDR3 is CASSSTGEVSPLHF. DNA of the CDR3: TGTGCCAGCAGTTCGACAGGGGAGGTTTCACCCCTCCACTTT.

The V gene is TRBV19, the J gene TRBJ1-4; possible D gene TRBD1, 5 bases. The germline CDR1 and CDR2 sequences are LNHDA and SQIVND (reference sequence). The CDR3 sequence is 15 residues long. V lost 5 bases, J lost 7 bases, and 17 bases lay in between. CDR3 bases: TGTGCCAGTAGTCTAGCGCCCCCAGGGCGTGAAAAACTGTTTTTT. Translated, it gives CASSLAPPGREKLFF. Variable domain in full (rest from reference TRBV19 and TRBJ1-4): DGGITQSPKYLFRKEGQNVTLSCEQNLNHDAMYWYRQDPGQGLRLIYYSQIVNDFQKGDIAEGYSVSREKKESFPLTVTSAQKNPTAFYLCASSLAPPGREKLFFGSGTQLSVL.

The chain links TRBV6-5 to TRBJ2-3; 8 nucleotides agree with TRBD2. The CDR3 runs to 14 residues. Trimming took 7 bases from V and 3 from J; bases not matched to a gene: 6. Per the germline V gene, CDR1 is MNHEY and CDR2 is SVGAGI. CDR3 loop: CASTGTRGTDTQYF. The CDR3 nucleotides read TGTGCCAGCACCGGGACTAGAGGGACAGATACGCAGTATTTT.

This chain links TRBV2 with TRBJ2-1, with a weak D call TRBD1 (8 bases). The CDR3 is 14 residues long. The germline V gene encodes CDR1 SNHLY and CDR2 FYNNEI. The ends were cut back, 3 bases at V and 6 bases at J, with 12 bases in the middle. In DNA, the CDR3 is TGTGCCAGCAGTGAGCGGGGGACAGGCAATGAGCAGTTCTTC. Translated, it gives CASSERGTGNEQFF.

This clone was observed once. This CDR3 reads CASSFAGTPGSNEKLFF. Written as DNA, the CDR3 is TGTGCCAGCAGTTTTGCAGGAACCCCTGGGTCTAATGAAAAACTGTTTTTT. The genes are TRBV7-9 and TRBJ1-4; no clear D. V lost 6 bases and J 3 bases, leaving 20 bases between the germline ends. CDR3 length: 17 residues. Germline-derived CDR1 and CDR2 are SEHNR and FQNEAQ (reference sequence).

CDR3 nucleotide sequence: TGTGCCAGCAGCTTCGAAGCGACCTACAATGAGCAGTTCTTC. The encoded protein is CASSFEATYNEQFF. This chain links TRBV5-5 with TRBJ2-1; the D is unclear. Germline CDR1 reads SGHKS; CDR2 reads YYEKEE (reference sequence). The CDR3 has 14 residues. Trimming removed 2 bases at V and 2 bases at J, with 8 bases between.